What follows are 31 T cell receptor beta chains derived from one specimen sequenced in a study of T-cell memory formation after mild COVID-19. A single record per CDR3 protein comes from TCRdb applying MiXCR to the 5' RACE reads. The sample lists a few hundred thousand distinct CDR3 sequences, 24% occurring once. Material: PBMCs or a T cell subset sorted from them (not recorded which). The receptors here all came from an adult woman who had mild COVID-19 (a few samples of this study predate the infection). Cell type and time point are not known.

The V call is TRBV7-6, the J call TRBJ2-1; TRBD2 agrees at 9 bases. The CDR3 runs 18 residues. CDR1 is SGHVS and CDR2 is FNYEAQ in the germline V gene. V was clipped by 5 bases and J by 1 base; unmatched bases: 12. The chain's CDR3 is CASSGPGLARLSYNEQFF. CDR3 DNA: TGTGCCAGCAGCGGTCCCGGACTAGCGCGATTATCCTACAATGAGCAGTTCTTC. The full variable domain, its missing parts supplied by reference TRBV7-6 and TRBJ2-1, is GAGVSQSPRYKVTKRGQDVALRCDPISGHVSLYWYRQALGQGPEFLTYFNYEAQQDKSGLPNDRFSAERPEGSISTLTIQRTEQRDSAMYRCASSGPGLARLSYNEQFFGPGTRLTVL.

The rearrangement uses TRBV24-1 and TRBJ2-3; tentatively, D is TRBD1 (6 bases). The CDR3 runs to 15 residues. CDR1 is KGHDR and CDR2 is SFDVKD in the germline V gene. The V end lost 5 bases, the J end lost 4 bases, and 15 bases lay between the germline ends. CDR3: CATSAYREYSDTQYF. The CDR3 coding sequence is TGTGCCACCAGTGCTTACAGGGAGTATTCAGATACGCAGTATTTT.

This clonotype was observed a handful of times. This chain connects TRBV7-2 to TRBJ2-5; possibly TRBD1 or TRBD2 for D (5 bases each). This CDR3 has 15 residues. V gave up 5 bases and J gave up 5 bases, with 18 bases separating them. The germline gives CDR1 SGHTA, CDR2 FQGNSA. CDR3 bases: TGTGCCAGCAGCACAGGAACTAGTTTGTGGGAGACCCAGTACTTC. It is translated as CASSTGTSLWETQYF.

This clonotype has a handful of counts. The chain joins TRBV9 to TRBJ2-3; D is uncertain. The CDR3 runs 14 residues. V was cut by 2 bases and J by 0 bases, with 7 bases left in between. Germline V gives CDR1 SGDLS, CDR2 YYNGEE. CDR3 sequence: CASSVLTSTDTQYF. The CDR3 DNA reads as TGTGCCAGCAGCGTCCTTACGAGCACAGATACGCAGTATTTT. The full variable domain, with the rest looked up from reference TRBV9 and TRBJ2-3, is DSGVTQTPKHLITATGQRVTLRCSPRSGDLSVYWYQQSLDQGLQFLIQYYNGEERAKGNILERFSAQQFPDLHSELNLSSLELGDSALYFCASSVLTSTDTQYFGPGTRLTVL.

This clonotype was found many times. The V call is TRBV18, the J call TRBJ1-2, with TRBD1 matching 8 bases. The germline CDR1 and CDR2 sequences are KGHSH and LQKENI. V was clipped by 8 bases and J by 6 bases; unmatched bases: 11. The CDR3 extends over 14 amino acids. Here the CDR3 DNA reads TGTGCCAGCGCTCCTCAGGGGGCAGGGAATGGCTACACCTTC. The encoded protein is CASAPQGAGNGYTF.

This clonotype was found many times. CDR3: CASSPMVRENTEAFF. The CDR3 DNA is TGCGCCAGCAGCCCTATGGTCAGGGAGAACACTGAAGCTTTCTTT. The V and J genes are TRBV5-1 and TRBJ1-1, with D perhaps TRBD1 (5 bases). V was pared by 4 bases and J by 1 base, with 14 bases between. The CDR3 runs to 15 residues. Germline V lookup: CDR1 SGHRS, CDR2 YFSETQ.

In this sample, this clonotype turned up a few times. CDR3 region: CASSRPTDTGELFF. The CDR3 nucleotides are TGTGCCAGCAGCCGACCTACAGACACCGGGGAGCTGTTTTTT. V usage is TRBV9 and J usage is TRBJ2-2; D is unclear. This CDR3 spans 14 amino acids. V gave up 4 bases and J gave up 3 bases, with 10 bases separating them. CDR1 and CDR2 from the germline V gene are SGDLS and YYNGEE.

The chain combines TRBV10-3 with TRBJ1-1, with TRBD1 matching 8 bases. Looked up from germline, CDR1 is ENHRY and CDR2 is SYGVKD. The CDR3 has 15 amino acids. Germline trimming cut 6 bases from V and 7 bases from J; bases unmatched to any gene: 13. CDR3 region: CAISPGQAGQGEAFF. CDR3 in DNA: TGTGCCATCAGCCCGGGACAGGCGGGCCAAGGTGAAGCTTTCTTT.

This clonotype showed up just a few times. This rearrangement joins TRBV19 to TRBJ1-4, with D unresolved. Trimming removed 2 bases from V and 5 bases from J, with 9 bases in between. CDR1 is LNHDA and CDR2 is SQIVND in the germline V gene (reference sequence). The CDR3 totals 14 residues. The CDR3 here is CASSIQNGNEKLFF. In DNA, the CDR3 is TGTGCCAGTAGTATACAAAACGGGAATGAAAAACTGTTTTTT.

The J gene is TRBJ2-3, the V gene TRBV18; TRBD2 might be the D (5 bases). With 0 bases removed from V and 0 bases from J, the gap between germline ends came to 10 bases. The germline V gene encodes CDR1 KGHSH and CDR2 LQKENI. The CDR3 length is 16 residues. DNA for the CDR3: TGTGCCAGCTCACCACCCGGAGGATTGAGCACAGATACGCAGTATTTT. This translates into CASSPPGGLSTDTQYF.

This sequence joins TRBV9 and TRBJ2-3; 7 bases line up with TRBD2. The junction had 8 bases not matched to a gene; V was cut back by 0 bases and J by 7 bases. This CDR3 has 15 residues. From germline, CDR1 is SGDLS and CDR2 YYNGEE. The CDR3, as DNA: TGTGCCAGCAGCGTAGAAATTGGCGGGAGCTATACGCAGTATTTT. Protein sequence: CASSVEIGGSYTQYF.

This clonotype was found a few times. The chain combines TRBV20-1 with TRBJ2-1; 10 positions agree with TRBD2. This CDR3 is 16 amino acids long. CDR1 DFQATT and CDR2 SNEGSKA come from the germline V gene (reference sequence). J was trimmed by 3 bases and V by 2 bases; bases with no gene match: 7. This CDR3 reads CSARPRLAGHYNEQFF. CDR3 DNA: TGCAGTGCTAGACCTCGACTAGCGGGTCACTACAATGAGCAGTTCTTC.

The CDR3 DNA sequence: TGTGCCAGCAGGTCGGACAGGGGGAACACTGAAGCTTTCTTT. It is translated as CASRSDRGNTEAFF. This chain links TRBV7-9 with TRBJ1-1; 9 bases line up with TRBD1. The germline V gene encodes CDR1 SEHNR and CDR2 FQNEAQ (reference sequence). This CDR3 region has 14 residues. Trimming removed 6 bases from V and 1 base from J; junction bases left unmatched: 3.

In its sample, this clonotype was seen a few times. This chain joins TRBV6-2 or TRBV6-3 and TRBJ2-2; TRBD2 matches 8 bases. Germline CDR1 is MNHEY and CDR2 is SVGEGT. This CDR3 has 15 amino acids. After removal of 5 bases from V and 4 bases from J, the junction contained 6 bases not matched to a gene. DNA for the CDR3: TGTGCCAGCAGTCGGACTAGCAGGGTCACCGGGGAGCTGTTTTTT. This codes for CASSRTSRVTGELFF.

This sequence joins TRBV5-1 and TRBJ1-2; D not certain. The CDR3 spans 12 residues. Deletions cut 0 bases from V and 8 bases from J, with 8 bases between. Per the germline V gene, CDR1 is SGHRS and CDR2 is YFSETQ. The CDR3 DNA follows: TGCGCCAGCAGCTTGGTTAGAGGAGGCTACACCTTC. It is translated as CASSLVRGGYTF.

This clonotype was seen more than once but under ten times. The chain combines TRBV24-1 with TRBJ2-1, with 7 positions matching TRBD2. Germline V gene lookup returns CDR1 KGHDR and CDR2 SFDVKD. Trimming took 5 bases from V and 8 from J; bases not matched to a gene: 5. There are 13 residues in the CDR3. The CDR3 sequence: CATSVAGVHEQFF. The CDR3 coding sequence is TGTGCCACCAGTGTTGCGGGAGTTCATGAGCAGTTCTTC.

This clonotype was counted only a few times. V gene TRBV11-2 combines with J gene TRBJ2-6; D may match TRBD1 or TRBD2 (6 bases each). CDR3 size: 17 residues. Deletions cut 0 bases from V and 4 bases from J, with 13 bases between. The germline V gene encodes CDR1 SGHAT and CDR2 FQNNGV. CDR3 loop: CASSLDVGGTGANVLTF. In DNA form, the CDR3 reads TGTGCCAGCAGCTTAGATGTCGGGGGCACCGGGGCCAACGTCCTGACTTTC.

The gene calls are TRBV12-3 or TRBV12-4 and TRBJ2-3; 11 positions agree with TRBD2. V lost 6 bases, J lost 4 bases, and 3 bases stayed unmatched. The CDR3 totals 14 residues. Written as DNA, the CDR3 is TGTGCCAGCAGACTAGCGGGAGTGCCAGATACGCAGTATTTT. Its translation is CASRLAGVPDTQYF.

Only a few counts were recorded for this clonotype. The chain uses TRBV29-1 and TRBJ2-7; 11 bases match TRBD2. The V and J ends lost 3 bases and 5 bases, in that order; junction bases with no gene match: 6. Germline assignment: CDR1 SQVTM and CDR2 ANQGSEA. This CDR3 spans 14 amino acids. Written as DNA, the CDR3 is TGCAGCGTTGATACTAGCGGGAGTGTCAACGAGCAGTACTTC. Its protein product is CSVDTSGSVNEQYF.

This clonotype was seen a handful of times. The chain recombines TRBV3-1 with TRBJ1-3; TRBD1 is a possible D gene (6 bases). Germline V gene data show CDR1 as LGHDT and CDR2 as YNNKEL (reference sequence). This CDR3 spans 17 amino acids. V was clipped by 2 bases and J by 0 bases, with 14 bases between them. The CDR3 DNA follows: TGTGCCAGCAGCCAACCCATTACAGGGCACTCTGGAAACACCATATATTTT. Protein product: CASSQPITGHSGNTIYF.

This clonotype was found a few times. The chain joins TRBV6-2 or TRBV6-3 to TRBJ2-1; 8 bases agree with TRBD1. V lost 5 bases to trimming and J lost 7 bases; unmatched junction nucleotides: 7. This CDR3 contains 14 residues. The germline V gene has CDR1 MNHEY and CDR2 SVGEGT. CDR3 sequence reads: CASSPWGTGNEQFF. CDR3 DNA sequence: TGTGCCAGCAGTCCCTGGGGGACAGGAAATGAGCAGTTCTTC.

The V and J genes are TRBV10-3 and TRBJ1-1; a weak D match, TRBD1 (6 bases). In germline, CDR1 is ENHRY, CDR2 SYGVKD. The CDR3 is 15 residues long. V shed 3 bases and J shed 4 bases, with 15 bases lying between them. The DNA of the CDR3 is TGTGCCATCAGTGACCCAGGGGTCGGGTCCACTGAAGCTTTCTTT. Protein: CAISDPGVGSTEAFF.

The chain is built from TRBV30 and TRBJ2-5; D is undetermined. This CDR3 spans 13 amino acids. Germline V gene lookup returns CDR1 GTSNPN and CDR2 SVGIG (reference sequence). Between the trimmed V and J ends, which lost 0 bases and 1 base, there was a span of 6 bases. The CDR3 sequence is CAWSVQFQETQYF. The CDR3 nucleotides are TGTGCCTGGAGTGTTCAGTTCCAAGAGACCCAGTACTTC.

This clonotype was seen a handful of times. The chain is built from TRBV18 and TRBJ2-1; D gene uncertain. Germline V gives CDR1 KGHSH, CDR2 LQKENI. V lost 3 bases, J lost 7 bases, and 10 bases lay in between. The CDR3 length is 13 residues. CDR3 nucleotides: TGTGCCAGCTCACCTCAAAGTCGGAATGAGCAGTTCTTC. This translates into CASSPQSRNEQFF.

This clonotype came up a few times. The chain joins TRBV9 to TRBJ2-3; no firm D call. Trimming pared 4 bases from V and 5 bases from J, leaving 11 bases between. CDR3 length: 13 amino acids. CDR1 and CDR2 (germline): SGDLS, YYNGEE. This CDR3 reads CASSPHLVDTQYF. Here the CDR3 DNA reads TGTGCCAGCAGCCCCCATTTGGTAGATACGCAGTATTTT.

The V call is TRBV29-1, the J call TRBJ2-2, with D perhaps TRBD2 (5 bases). The CDR3 totals 15 residues. CDR1 SQVTM and CDR2 ANQGSEA come from the germline V gene. Trimming pared 3 bases from V and 0 bases from J, leaving 11 bases between. The CDR3 coding sequence is TGCAGCGTTGAGGAAGGCGGGTCGAACACCGGGGAGCTGTTTTTT. Translated: CSVEEGGSNTGELFF.

The V call is TRBV6-6, the J call TRBJ1-2, with D possibly matching TRBD1 (6 bases). The V gene's germline CDR1 is MNHNY and CDR2 SVGAGI (reference sequence). The CDR3 loop spans 12 amino acids. V was clipped by 2 bases and J by 7 bases, with 8 bases between them. CDR3 coding DNA: TGTGCCAGCAGTTACCCAGGGGTTGGCTACACCTTC. Residues: CASSYPGVGYTF.

V gene TRBV20-1 combines with J gene TRBJ2-1; D call uncertain. Germline-derived CDR1 and CDR2 are DFQATT and SNEGSKA (reference sequence). Deletions cut 3 bases from V and 0 bases from J, with 15 bases between. This CDR3 comprises 16 residues. In DNA form, the CDR3 reads TGCAGTGCTAGCCTTTTGCGGTCGAGCTCCTACAATGAGCAGTTCTTC. This gives the protein CSASLLRSSSYNEQFF.

This clonotype has only a few counts. The chain links TRBV15 to TRBJ1-2; 11 positions match TRBD1. The CDR3 runs 15 residues. In germline, CDR1 is LNHNV, CDR2 YYDKDF (reference sequence). V dropped 2 bases and J dropped 8; count of bases not matched to a gene: 7. CDR3 residues: CATSRTDRGQSGYTF. CDR3 nucleotide sequence: TGTGCCACCAGCAGAACGGACAGGGGGCAGTCAGGCTACACCTTC.

This chain connects TRBV7-9 to TRBJ1-1; D is uncertain. CDR3 length: 14 residues. V was clipped by 4 bases and J by 7 bases, with 16 bases between them. Germline V lookup: CDR1 SEHNR, CDR2 FQNEAQ (reference sequence). The CDR3 region is CASSSQMVGIEAFF. The CDR3 DNA is TGTGCCAGCAGCTCACAAATGGTCGGAATTGAAGCTTTCTTT.

The rearrangement uses TRBV6-1 and TRBJ1-1; TRBD1 aligns across 7 bases. V lost 5 bases to trimming and J lost 3 bases; unmatched junction nucleotides: 3. CDR3 length: 13 amino acids. Looked up from germline, CDR1 is MNHNS and CDR2 is SASEGT. The CDR3 reads CASSPGQHTEAFF. The CDR3 region has the DNA TGTGCCAGCAGTCCGGGACAGCACACTGAAGCTTTCTTT.